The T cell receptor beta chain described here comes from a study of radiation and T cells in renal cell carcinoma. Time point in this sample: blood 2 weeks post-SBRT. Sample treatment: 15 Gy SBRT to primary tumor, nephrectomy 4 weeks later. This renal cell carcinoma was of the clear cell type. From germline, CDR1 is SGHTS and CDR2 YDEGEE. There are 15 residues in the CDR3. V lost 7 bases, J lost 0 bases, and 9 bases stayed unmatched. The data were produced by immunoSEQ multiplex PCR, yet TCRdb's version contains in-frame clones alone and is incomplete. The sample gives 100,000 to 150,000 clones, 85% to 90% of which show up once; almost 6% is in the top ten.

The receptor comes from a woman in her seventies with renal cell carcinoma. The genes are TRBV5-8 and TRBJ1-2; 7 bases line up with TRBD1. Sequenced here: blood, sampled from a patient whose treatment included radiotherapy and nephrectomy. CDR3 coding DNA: TGTGCCAGCTGGACAGGCGCCCCTCCTAACTATGGCTACACCTTC. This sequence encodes CASWTGAPPNYGYTF.